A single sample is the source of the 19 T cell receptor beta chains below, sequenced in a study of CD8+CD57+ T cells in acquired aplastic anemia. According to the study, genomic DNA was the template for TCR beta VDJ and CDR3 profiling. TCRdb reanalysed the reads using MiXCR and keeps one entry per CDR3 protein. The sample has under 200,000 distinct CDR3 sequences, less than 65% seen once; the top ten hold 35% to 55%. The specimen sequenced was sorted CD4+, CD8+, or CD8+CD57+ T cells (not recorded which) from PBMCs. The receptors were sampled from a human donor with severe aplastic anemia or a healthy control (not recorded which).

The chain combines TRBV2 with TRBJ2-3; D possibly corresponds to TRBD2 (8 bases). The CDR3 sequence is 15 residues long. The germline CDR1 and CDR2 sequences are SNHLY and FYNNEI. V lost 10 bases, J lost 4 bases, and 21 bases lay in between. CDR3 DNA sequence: TGTGCCACCTCGGGAGGGGGCGCACGTCCAGATACGCAGTATTTT. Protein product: CATSGGGARPDTQYF.

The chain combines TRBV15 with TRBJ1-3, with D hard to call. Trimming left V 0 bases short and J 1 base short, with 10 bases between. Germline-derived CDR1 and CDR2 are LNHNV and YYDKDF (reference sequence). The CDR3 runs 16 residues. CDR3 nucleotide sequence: TGTGCCACCAGCAGAGATAAGGCAATGTCTGGAAACACCATATATTTT. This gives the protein CATSRDKAMSGNTIYF. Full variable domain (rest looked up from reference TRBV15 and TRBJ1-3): DAMVIQNPRYQVTQFGKPVTLSCSQTLNHNVMYWYQQKSSQAPKLLFHYYDKDFNNEADTPDNFQSRRPNTSFCFLDIRSPGLGDTAMYLCATSRDKAMSGNTIYFGEGSWLTVV.

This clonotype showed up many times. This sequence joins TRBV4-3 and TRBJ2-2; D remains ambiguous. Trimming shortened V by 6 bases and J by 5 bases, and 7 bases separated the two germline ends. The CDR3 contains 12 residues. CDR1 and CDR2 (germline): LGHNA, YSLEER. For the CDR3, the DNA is TGCGCCAGCAGTTGGGGTACCGGGGAGCTGTTTTTT. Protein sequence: CASSWGTGELFF.

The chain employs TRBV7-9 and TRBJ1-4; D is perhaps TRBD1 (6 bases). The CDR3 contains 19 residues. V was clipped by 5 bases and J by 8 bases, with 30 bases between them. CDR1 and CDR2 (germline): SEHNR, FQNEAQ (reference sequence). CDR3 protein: CASSIPWDNHRRGNEKLFF. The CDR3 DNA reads TGTGCCAGCAGCATCCCCTGGGACAATCACCGCCGGGGGAACGAAAAACTGTTTTTT.

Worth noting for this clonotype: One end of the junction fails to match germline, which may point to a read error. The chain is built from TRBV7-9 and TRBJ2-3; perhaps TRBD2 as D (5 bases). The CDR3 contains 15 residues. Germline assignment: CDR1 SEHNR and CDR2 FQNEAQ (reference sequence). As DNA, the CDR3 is TGTGCCAGCAACTTAGCGCTTCCCGGGGCAGATACGCAGTATTTT. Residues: CASNLALPGADTQYF.

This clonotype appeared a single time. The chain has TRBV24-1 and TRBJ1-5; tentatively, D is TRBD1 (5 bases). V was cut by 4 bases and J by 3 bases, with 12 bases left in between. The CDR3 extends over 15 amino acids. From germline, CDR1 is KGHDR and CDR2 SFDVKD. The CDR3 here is CATSEGVGDNQPQHF. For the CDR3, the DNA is TGTGCCACCAGTGAGGGGGTGGGGGACAATCAGCCCCAGCATTTT.

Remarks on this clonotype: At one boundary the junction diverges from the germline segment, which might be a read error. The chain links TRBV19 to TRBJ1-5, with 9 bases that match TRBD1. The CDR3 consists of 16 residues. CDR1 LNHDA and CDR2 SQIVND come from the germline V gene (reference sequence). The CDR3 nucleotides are TGTGCCAGTAGTATGGCGGACAGGGGAGGAAATCGGCCCCAGCATTTT. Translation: CASSMADRGGNRPQHF.

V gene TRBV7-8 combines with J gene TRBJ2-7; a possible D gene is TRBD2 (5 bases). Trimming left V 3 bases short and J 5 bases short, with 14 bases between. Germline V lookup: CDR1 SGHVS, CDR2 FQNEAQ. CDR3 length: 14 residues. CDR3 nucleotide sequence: TGTGCCAGCAGCTTCGACCCGGGAAGCCACGAGCAGTACTTC. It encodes CASSFDPGSHEQYF.

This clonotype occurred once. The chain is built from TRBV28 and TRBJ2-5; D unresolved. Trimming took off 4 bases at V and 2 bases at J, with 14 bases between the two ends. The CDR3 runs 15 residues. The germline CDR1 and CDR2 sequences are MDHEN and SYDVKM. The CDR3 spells CASSWPRSGQETQYF. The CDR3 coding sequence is TGTGCCAGCAGTTGGCCTCGATCTGGGCAAGAGACCCAGTACTTC.

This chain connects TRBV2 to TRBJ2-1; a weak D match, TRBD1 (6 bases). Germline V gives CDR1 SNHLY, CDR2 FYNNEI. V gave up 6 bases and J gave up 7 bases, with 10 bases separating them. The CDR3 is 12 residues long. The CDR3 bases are TGTGCCAGCAGAGCTCAGGGGAATGAGCAGTTCTTC. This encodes CASRAQGNEQFF.

CDR3 sequence: CATSDPSLAGGGDEQFF. The DNA of the CDR3 is TGTGCCACCAGTGACCCCTCACTAGCGGGAGGAGGTGATGAGCAGTTCTTC. The rearrangement joins TRBV24-1 to TRBJ2-1, with 12 bases matching TRBD2. The CDR3 covers 17 residues. Germline assignment: CDR1 KGHDR and CDR2 SFDVKD. After removal of 4 bases from V and 8 bases from J, the junction contained 11 bases not matched to a gene.

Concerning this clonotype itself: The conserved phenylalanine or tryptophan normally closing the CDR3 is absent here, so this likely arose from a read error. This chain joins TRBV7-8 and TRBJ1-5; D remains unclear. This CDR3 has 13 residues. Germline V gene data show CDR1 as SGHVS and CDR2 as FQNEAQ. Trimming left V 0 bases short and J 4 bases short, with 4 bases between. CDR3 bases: TGTGCCAGCAGCTTAGCGCAGAATCAGCCCCAGCATCTT. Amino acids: CASSLAQNQPQHL.

The CDR3 coding sequence is TGTGCCAGCAGTTACTCGAGTGGCAGCGAGAACACTGAAGCTTTCTTT. Amino acids: CASSYSSGSENTEAFF. The gene calls are TRBV6-2 or TRBV6-3 and TRBJ1-1; the D is unclear. V shed 0 bases and J shed 1 base, with 12 bases lying between them. Germline assignment: CDR1 MNHEY and CDR2 SVGEGT. The CDR3 spans 16 residues.

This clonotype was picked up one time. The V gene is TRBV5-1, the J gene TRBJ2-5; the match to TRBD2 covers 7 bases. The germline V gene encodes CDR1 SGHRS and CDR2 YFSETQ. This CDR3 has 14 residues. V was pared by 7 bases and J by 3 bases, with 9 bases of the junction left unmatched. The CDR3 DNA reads TGCGCCAGCGGATTTTTTGGGGGGGAAGAGACCCAGTACTTC. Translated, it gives CASGFFGGEETQYF. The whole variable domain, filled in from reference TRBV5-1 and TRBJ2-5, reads KAGVTQTPRYLIKTRGQQVTLSCSPISGHRSVSWYQQTPGQGLQFLFEYFSETQRNKGNFPGRFSGRQFSNSRSEMNVSTLELGDSALYLCASGFFGGEETQYFGPGTRLLVL.

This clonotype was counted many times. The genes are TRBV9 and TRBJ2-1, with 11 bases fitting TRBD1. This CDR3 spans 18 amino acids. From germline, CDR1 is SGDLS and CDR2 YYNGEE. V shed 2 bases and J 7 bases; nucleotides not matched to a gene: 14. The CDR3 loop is CASSVRTGGAGWDNEQFF. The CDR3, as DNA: TGTGCCAGCAGCGTTCGGACAGGGGGCGCGGGTTGGGATAATGAGCAGTTCTTC.

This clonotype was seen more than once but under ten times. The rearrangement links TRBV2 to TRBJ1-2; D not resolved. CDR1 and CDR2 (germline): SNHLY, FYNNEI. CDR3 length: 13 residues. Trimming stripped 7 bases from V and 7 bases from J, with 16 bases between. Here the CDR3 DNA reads TGTGCCAGCATAGGAGCTATGGAGAGTGGCTACACCTTC. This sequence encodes CASIGAMESGYTF.

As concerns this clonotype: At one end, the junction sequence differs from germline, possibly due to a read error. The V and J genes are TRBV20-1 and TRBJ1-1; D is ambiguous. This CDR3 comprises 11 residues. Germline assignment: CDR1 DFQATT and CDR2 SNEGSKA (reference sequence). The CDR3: CSARPYTEASF. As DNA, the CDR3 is TGCAGTGCTAGACCTTACACTGAAGCTTCCTTT.

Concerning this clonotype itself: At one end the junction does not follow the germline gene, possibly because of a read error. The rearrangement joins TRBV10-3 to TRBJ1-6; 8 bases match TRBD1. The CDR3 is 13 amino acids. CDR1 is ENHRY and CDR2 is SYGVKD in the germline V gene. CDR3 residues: CTIQGGYNSPLHF. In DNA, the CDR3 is TGTACCATACAGGGGGGGTATAATTCACCCCTCCACTTT.

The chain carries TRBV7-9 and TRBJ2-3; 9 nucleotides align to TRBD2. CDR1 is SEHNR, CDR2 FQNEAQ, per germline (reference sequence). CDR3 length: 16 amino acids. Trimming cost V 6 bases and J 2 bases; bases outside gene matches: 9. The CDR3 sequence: CASSYRGLAFTDTQYF. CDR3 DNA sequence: TGTGCCAGCAGTTATAGGGGACTAGCATTCACAGATACGCAGTATTTT. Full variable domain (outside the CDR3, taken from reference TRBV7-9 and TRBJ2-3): DTGVSQNPRHKITKRGQNVTFRCDPISEHNRLYWYRQTLGQGPEFLTYFQNEAQLEKSRLLSDRFSAERPKGSFSTLEIQRTEQGDSAMYLCASSYRGLAFTDTQYFGPGTRLTVL.